This T cell receptor beta chain was sequenced in a study of blood T cell repertoires in COVID-19 (dated by TCRdb to about 2020). For the wider study: Samples from collaborators originated in the United States, Italy and Spain and spanned both the acute and convalescent phases of COVID-19. Where available, HLA class I and class II types were taken from metadata supplied by the sample provider and were not determined by assay-based typing. Subjects who had been exposed to COVID-19, were actively infected with it, or had recovered from it provided the deeply sampled blood TCRbeta repertoires that made up the dataset. The samples were drawn from the first 160 participants of the ongoing ImmuneRACE study and from over 950 subjects provided by 6 global collaborators. The sample metadata nearly always contained a de-identified subject ID, COVID-19 status, age in years and sex. The prospective study material was composed of cDNA or gDNA derived from T cells, B-cell-depleted T cells, or PBMCs. The repertoires were released in a freely available public database meant as a resource for research on the immune response to SARS-CoV-2.

The CDR3 spans 14 residues, from the cysteine through the phenylalanine. The CDR3 DNA has 42 bases and is translated from base 1. In the germline V gene (reference sequence), CDR1 corresponds to SEHNR and CDR2 to FQNEAQ. Trimming removed 10 bases from V and 6 bases from J, leaving 20 bases between the germline ends. As concerns this clone: The specificity of this receptor is unknown. Within one base of it there is no much larger clone, and no base qualities were kept.

What the work shows at the level of the full study, not this receptor alone: Clinical and demographic metadata were provided uncurated, with the amount varying by source and participant.

Enrolling through a virtual design, the prospective study's participants ranged in age from about 18 to 89 years and lived across roughly 23 United States geographic areas. To assign participants to cohorts, the prospective study relied on clinical history that participants themselves reported in a screening survey and a study questionnaire. In the prospective study, whole blood, serum and a nasopharyngeal or oropharyngeal swab were collected from each participant by mobile phlebotomists. Over a roughly 2-month period, participants in the prospective study had the option of providing additional blood draws and questionnaires. Before DNA extraction, blood samples from the prospective study were shipped at room temperature or frozen. TCRbeta CDR3 regions were amplified from genomic DNA using the immunoSEQ Assay, a bias-controlled multiplex PCR. Per the source publication's procedure: Nucleated cell counts per sample were estimated from amplification of reference gene primers within the assay. To quantify the absolute abundance of each unique TCRbeta CDR3 rearrangement, sequence reads were collapsed and filtered. For each sample, productive Simpson clonality was calculated by taking the square root of Simpson's diversity index across productive rearrangements. Held by TCRdb, this immuneACCESS table contains in-frame sequences only and omits some clones. Under half of the omission traces to an unresolved V gene where checked; the cause of the rest is unknown. Clonal size and the V and J genes are those of that table, whereas D and trimming came from the DNA. The sample profile shows 45,000 to 55,000 clones; around four fifths of them were found once. The top ten hold about 5.8% of the sample.

Sample: PBMCs or T cells enriched from blood (not recorded which). The chain joins TRBV7-9 to TRBJ2-3, with a weak D call of TRBD2 (5 bases match). This TCR was sampled from a woman between 45 and 60 years old with acute COVID-19. The CDR3 loop reads CAIPLSGETDTQYF. The DNA sequence is given as TGTGCCATCCCTTTAAGTGGGGAGACGGATACGCAGTATTTT.